This TCR beta chain came from a study of shared clonotypes between healthy human individuals. Details on this clone: The target antigen is unknown.

Profiled with immunoSEQ multiplex PCR; TCRdb holds only in-frame clones, not every one. The sample contains around 690,000 clones, 90% of which appear only once. The CDR3 has 13 residues. Germline CDR1 is MGHDK and CDR2 is SYGVNS. The V segment lost 8 bases and the J segment 5 bases; nucleotides outside the gene matches: 6. Study-wide results and limits: In general, naive subsets displayed greater estimated richness than memory subsets did.

The receptor was isolated from a young man in good health. Some clones in this sample may be carry-over from other donors' samples. Sequencing was carried out using memory CD8+ T cells from PBMCs. Indicated subset: CD45RO+ cells pooled with CCR7-negative TemRA cells. This chain connects TRBV25-1 to TRBJ2-1; TRBD2 matches at 7 bases. Written as DNA, the CDR3 is TGTGCCAGCGGGGCTAGCGGAGACAATGAGCAGTTCTTC. Translating gives CASGASGDNEQFF.